These 13 T cell receptor beta chains originate from one sample sequenced in a study of T-cell memory formation after mild COVID-19. In TCRdb, the 5' RACE reads were re-called with MiXCR into one record per CDR3 protein. The sample contains roughly 320,000 distinct CDR3 sequences, 28% of which appear only once. The sequenced material came from PBMCs or a T cell subset sorted from them (not recorded which). The receptor set was obtained from an adult woman who had mild COVID-19 (a few samples of this study predate the infection). Cell type and time point are not known.

This clonotype was observed a few times. The chain uses TRBV7-3 and TRBJ2-4, with 9 bases that match TRBD2. The V gene end was trimmed by 0 bases and the J gene end by 1 base; junction bases not matched to a gene: 7. Germline-derived CDR1 and CDR2 are SGHTA and FQGTGA. The CDR3 sequence is 18 residues long. The CDR3 reads CASSLTLLAGVAKNIQYF. DNA for the CDR3: TGTGCCAGCAGCTTAACGTTGTTAGCGGGAGTTGCCAAAAACATTCAGTACTTC.

A few counts support this clonotype. V and J are TRBV4-1 and TRBJ2-1; TRBD1 might be the D (5 bases). Trimming stripped 3 bases from V and 6 bases from J, with 6 bases between. The CDR3 length is 12 residues. Germline V gene data show CDR1 as MGHRA and CDR2 as YSYEKL. CDR3 in DNA: TGCGCCAGCAGCCAGGGGCTCAATGAGCAGTTCTTC. Translated, it gives CASSQGLNEQFF.

This clonotype was detected only a few times. The rearrangement uses TRBV29-1 and TRBJ1-1, with a possible D match to TRBD1 (5 bases). The CDR3 has 14 residues. Germline loops: CDR1 SQVTM, CDR2 ANQGSEA. V was trimmed by 4 bases and J by 5 bases, leaving 17 bases between them. CDR3 loop: CSVGKGTGWTEAFF. Here the CDR3 DNA reads TGCAGCGTTGGGAAAGGGACTGGGTGGACTGAAGCTTTCTTT.

This clonotype was found a few times. The gene calls are TRBV6-1 and TRBJ1-4; 10 positions match TRBD1. V lost 0 bases, J lost 5 bases, and 3 bases stayed unmatched. Germline V CDR1 and CDR2: MNHNS, SASEGT. The CDR3 totals 16 residues. The CDR3 nucleotides are TGTGCCAGCAGTGAAGCTTCGGGACAGGGGAATGAAAAACTGTTTTTT. It specifies CASSEASGQGNEKLFF.

This clonotype appeared a single time. The chain carries TRBV20-1 and TRBJ2-7; D is perhaps TRBD2 (6 bases). Germline CDR1 and CDR2: DFQATT and SNEGSKA (reference sequence). The CDR3 loop spans 15 amino acids. Trimming shortened V by 0 bases and J by 8 bases, and 20 bases separated the two germline ends. The CDR3, as DNA: TGCAGTGCTAGAGAGGGACTCCAACCCCTACGACAGCAGTACTTC. The encoded protein is CSAREGLQPLRQQYF.

This clonotype turned up a few times. The CDR3 coding sequence is TGCGCCAGCAGCCAAGAAGGCAGCGGCTCCTACAATGAGCAGTTCTTC. Its protein product is CASSQEGSGSYNEQFF. V and J are TRBV4-1 and TRBJ2-1; D might be TRBD2 (5 bases). The CDR3 spans 16 residues. Trimming took off 0 bases at V and 0 bases at J, with 9 bases between the two ends. Germline V gene data show CDR1 as MGHRA and CDR2 as YSYEKL.

The V call is TRBV7-3, the J call TRBJ2-2; 8 bases fit TRBD2. CDR1 and CDR2 from the germline V gene are SGHTA and FQGTGA. The CDR3 loop spans 17 amino acids. Germline trimming cut 5 bases from V and 4 bases from J; bases unmatched to any gene: 12. The CDR3 coding sequence is TGTGCCAGCAGCCCTAATACCGGGACTAGATCCACCGGGGAGCTGTTTTTT. This encodes CASSPNTGTRSTGELFF.

This sequence joins TRBV5-6 and TRBJ2-7; TRBD2 might be the D (6 bases). CDR1 and CDR2 from the germline V gene are SGHDT and YYEEEE. The CDR3 covers 16 residues. V was clipped by 4 bases and J by 0 bases, with 17 bases between them. The CDR3 DNA reads as TGTGCCAGCAGCCCTTTGCGGGAAGCAACCTCCTACGAGCAGTACTTC. Translating gives CASSPLREATSYEQYF.

J is TRBJ2-3 and V is TRBV6-1, with unresolved D. This CDR3 contains 14 residues. V lost 8 bases to trimming and J lost 2 bases, with 14 bases between them. Germline CDR1 is MNHNS and CDR2 is SASEGT. The chain's CDR3 is CASSGRDPTDTQYF. In DNA form, the CDR3 reads TGTGCCAGCTCCGGCAGAGACCCCACAGATACGCAGTATTTT.

CDR3 bases: TGTGCCAGCAATCTCATGGGGGCCTCCAATCAGCCCCAGCATTTT. As protein: CASNLMGASNQPQHF. The V call is TRBV6-1, the J call TRBJ1-5, with D possibly TRBD1 on 6 matching bases. The CDR3 has 15 residues. Germline assignment: CDR1 MNHNS and CDR2 SASEGT. V dropped 7 bases and J dropped 3 bases, with 16 bases sitting between them.

The chain couples TRBV15 to TRBJ2-3; 8 positions match TRBD1. V lost 1 base, J lost 3 bases, and 6 bases stayed unmatched. The CDR3 spans 16 residues. Germline V gene sequence: CDR1 LNHNV, CDR2 YYDKDF (reference sequence). CDR3 region: CATSRGGQGGTDTQYF. The CDR3 bases are TGTGCCACCAGCAGAGGTGGACAGGGAGGAACAGATACGCAGTATTTT.

The CDR3 is CASSEESDLTQYF. DNA for the CDR3: TGTGCCAGCAGCGAGGAATCGGACCTTACGCAGTATTTT. This chain connects TRBV11-2 to TRBJ2-3; D is unresolved. Trimming pared 5 bases from V and 8 bases from J, leaving 14 bases between. This CDR3 has 13 residues. Per the germline V gene, CDR1 is SGHAT and CDR2 is FQNNGV.

The J gene is TRBJ2-7, the V gene TRBV2; D is undetermined. Trimming pared 1 base from V and 2 bases from J, leaving 9 bases between. This CDR3 has 14 amino acids. CDR1 is SNHLY and CDR2 is FYNNEI in the germline V gene. CDR3 nucleotides: TGTGCCAGCAGTGAAGTGGTCGGAACCTACGAGCAGTACTTC. The encoded protein is CASSEVVGTYEQYF.